Listed below are T cell receptor beta chains from one sample, sequenced in a study of spatial heterogeneity in lung cancer. Via MiXCR, TCRdb re-called the 5' RACE reads, giving one row per CDR3 protein. The sample has some 80,000 distinct CDR3 sequences, under 8.5% seen once. The sample consisted of PBMCs, taken at surgery. Receptor source: a male donor with early-stage non-small cell lung cancer. CDR3s include the opening cysteine and the closing phenylalanine or tryptophan. A D gene is named only where the DNA matches it firmly. For some rows the clone size is stated as once, few or many, or as a class when expanded; others skip it.

J gene | D gene | clone size | V gene | CDR3 DNA | CDR3 protein
TRBJ1-1 | TRBD1 | few | TRBV11-2 | TGTGCCAGCAGCTCCCTACAGGGGGTAGACACTGAAGCTTTCTTT | CASSSLQGVDTEAFF
TRBJ1-1 | TRBD1 | - | TRBV19 | TGTGCCAGTGAAGGGACAGGAGTGTGGACTGAAGCTTTCTTT | CASEGTGVWTEAFF
TRBJ1-1 | - | - | TRBV5-1 | TGCGCCAGCAGCAATGGGAGGGCGGACACTGAAGCTTTCTTT | CASSNGRADTEAFF
TRBJ2-1 | TRBD2 | - | TRBV12-3/TRBV12-4 | TGTGCCAGCAACCCCAGCGGGAGGGCCGGGAATGAGCAGTTCTTC | CASNPSGRAGNEQFF
TRBJ2-4 | - | few | TRBV20-1 | TGCAGTGCTAGAGATCCCATCCTAGCCAAAAACATTCAGTACTTC | CSARDPILAKNIQYF
TRBJ2-5 | - | many | TRBV2 | TGTGCCAGCAGTGAATCCAAGACCCAGTACTTC | CASSESKTQYF
TRBJ2-1 | TRBD2 | few | TRBV29-1 | TGCAGCGTCCAGACTAGCGGAGCCTACAATGAGCAGTTCTTC | CSVQTSGAYNEQFF
TRBJ2-5 | TRBD1 | few | TRBV9 | TGTGCCAGCTCCAGGACAGGTCAAGAGACCCAGTACTTC | CASSRTGQETQYF
TRBJ2-7 | - | many | TRBV11-1 | TGTGCCAGCAGCCGATCTAGCGTTGCCTACGAGCAGTACTTC | CASSRSSVAYEQYF
TRBJ2-4 | TRBD2 | - | TRBV20-1 | TGCAGTGCTCCCCCCGGGGGGTTAGCCAAAAACATTCAGTACTTC | CSAPPGGLAKNIQYF
TRBJ1-2 | TRBD1 | - | TRBV7-2 | TGTGCCAGCAGCCAGGACAGGGAGGGTTTAGGCTACACCTTC | CASSQDREGLGYTF
TRBJ2-2 | - | many | TRBV29-1 | TGCAGCGTCCGAGGGAGCACCGGGGAGCTGTTTTTT | CSVRGSTGELFF
TRBJ1-2 | - | few | TRBV10-3 | TGTGCCATCGGGACCGCCGCGGCTAACTATGGCTACACCTTC | CAIGTAAANYGYTF
TRBJ1-4 | - | few | TRBV29-1 | TGCAGCGTTGAATCCAGCCCCGAAAAACTGTTTTTT | CSVESSPEKLFF
TRBJ1-1 | TRBD1 | many | TRBV5-6 | TGTGCCAGCAGCCCGACAGGGGGATTTGGTGAAGCTTTCTTT | CASSPTGGFGEAFF
TRBJ1-6 | TRBD1 | - | TRBV20-1 | TGCAGTGCTAGGGCGCAGGGGGCGGCGTATAATTCACCCCTCCACTTT | CSARAQGAAYNSPLHF
TRBJ2-7 | - | many | TRBV29-1 | TGCAGCGCCTCCTACACTGACTACGAGCAGTACTTC | CSASYTDYEQYF
TRBJ2-3 | - | - | TRBV15 | TGTGCCACCAGCAGAGATTGGCTAGGTCCAACAGATACGCAGTATTTT | CATSRDWLGPTDTQYF
TRBJ2-7 | TRBD1 | many | TRBV7-9 | TGTGCCAGCAGCTTGGGACAGCCCTACGAGCAGTACTTC | CASSLGQPYEQYF
TRBJ2-2 | TRBD1 | many | TRBV5-1 | TGCGCCAGCAGCCGGACAGGAATGAGGGGGGAGCTGTTTTTT | CASSRTGMRGELFF
TRBJ2-7 | - | few | TRBV6-6 | TGTGCCAGCAGTCCCACAGGGTCCGAGCAGTACTTC | CASSPTGSEQYF
TRBJ1-6 | - | - | TRBV3-1 | TGTGCCAGCAGCCAGGGCCCGGGCGGGGATCGTTCACCCCTCCACTTT | CASSQGPGGDRSPLHF
TRBJ2-3 | TRBD2 | many | TRBV5-4 | TGTGCCAGCAGCTTAGGACTAGATCTCCCAGATACGCAGTATTTT | CASSLGLDLPDTQYF
TRBJ1-1 | - | many | TRBV29-1 | TGCAGCGTAAGGGAAGGCCACGGTGAAGCTTTCTTT | CSVREGHGEAFF
TRBJ2-1 | - | few | TRBV24-1 | TGTGCCACCAGTGATTTGCCGGGATTGGAGGTCTTC | CATSDLPGLEVF
TRBJ2-3 | - | - | TRBV6-1 | TGTGCCAGCACCCCGAACATTGGAGGCACAGATACGCAGTATTTT | CASTPNIGGTDTQYF
TRBJ2-7 | - | few | TRBV12-3/TRBV12-4 | TGTGCCAGCAGTTTTCCCCCGGGCGGCGAGCAGTACTTC | CASSFPPGGEQYF
TRBJ1-4 | - | many | TRBV12-3/TRBV12-4 | TGTGCCAGCAGTGGGCGGGGCGGGCTGTTTTTT | CASSGRGGLFF
TRBJ2-3 | - | few | TRBV5-1 | TGCGCCAGCAGCTTGGGACAGTCGGCCTACACAGATACGCAGTATTTT | CASSLGQSAYTDTQYF
TRBJ1-2 | - | many | TRBV2 | TGTGCCAGCAGTGATTGGGGTCTTTACACCTTC | CASSDWGLYTF
TRBJ2-1 | TRBD2 | few | TRBV5-4 | TGTGCCAGCAGCCCACGGACTAGCGGGAGCTCCTACAATGAGCAGTTCTTC | CASSPRTSGSSYNEQFF
TRBJ2-2 | TRBD1 | - | TRBV19 | TGTGCCAGTAGCCGAGACAGGGTGAAGGGCGGGGAGCTGTTTTTT | CASSRDRVKGGELFF
TRBJ1-2 | - | many | TRBV11-2 | TGTGCCAGCAGCTTAGATCGGGGGAGCTATGGCTACACCTTC | CASSLDRGSYGYTF